Included here is one T cell receptor (beta chain) sequence, with context. The record originates from a study of blood T cell repertoires in COVID-19. Study-level information: Sites in the United States, Italy and Spain provided acute and convalescent COVID-19 samples. PBMCs, B-cell-depleted T cells, or T cells were the source of the cDNA or gDNA that made up the material.

Per the authors' pipeline: Researchers report that nucleated cell counts were estimated from reference gene primer amplification. The assay was immunoSEQ multiplex PCR, and TCRdb's table has in-frame clones only and misses some. The V and J calls and the clone size are those of that table, but D and trimming were determined from the DNA. The sample records roughly 500,000 clones, approximately 83% being singletons. The receptor comes from a human donor in a cohort sampled during active COVID-19. The sequenced sample was peripheral blood.

Here the CDR3 DNA reads TGTGCCAGCAGCTCAGGGCGGGGCGACGAGCAGTACTTC. Protein: CASSSGRGDEQYF. V usage is TRBV7-9 and J usage is TRBJ2-7, with D possibly being TRBD2 (6 bases). V lost 4 bases and J 5 bases, leaving 12 bases between the germline ends. Germline CDR1 SEHNR, CDR2 FQNEAQ (reference sequence). There are 13 residues in the CDR3.